The 29 T cell receptor beta chains in this list originate from one sample, sequenced in a study of lung T cells in sarcoidosis with Löfgren's syndrome. In TCRdb, the reads were re-called with MiXCR into one record per CDR3 protein. Here the sample spans some 2,500 distinct CDR3 sequences, roughly 29% being singletons. The sequenced material came from CD4+ T cells from PBMCs. The receptors were gathered from a human donor with sarcoidosis (Löfgren's syndrome or another form), or a control subject (not recorded which).

The CDR3 loop is CSAAADTRYF. The CDR3 coding sequence is TGCAGTGCTGCAGCAGATACGCGTTATTTT. V gene TRBV20-1 combines with J gene TRBJ2-3, with D uncertain. This CDR3 has 10 amino acids. Per the germline V gene, CDR1 is DFQATT and CDR2 is SNEGSKA (reference sequence). V was clipped by 5 bases and J by 15 bases, with 15 bases between them.

Only one count was recorded for this clonotype. An end of the junction differs from the germline gene, which may be a read error. J is TRBJ1-1 and V is TRBV7-6, with 8 bases matching TRBD1. The CDR3 consists of 14 residues. Per the germline V gene, CDR1 is SGHVS and CDR2 is FNYEAQ. CDR3 region: CVSSIQGGCSEAFF. CDR3 in DNA: TGTGTCAGCAGCATACAGGGGGGCTGTTCTGAAGCTTTCTTT.

In its sample, this clonotype is medium-sized. The genes are TRBV6-2 or TRBV6-3 and TRBJ2-7; 10 positions agree with TRBD1. The V gene end was trimmed by 4 bases and the J gene end by 5 bases; junction bases not matched to a gene: 8. The length of the CDR3 is 15 residues. Germline CDR1 reads MNHEY; CDR2 reads SVGEGT. Written as DNA, the CDR3 is TGTGCCAGCAGTTCTAACGGACAGGGGGTTCACGAGCAGTACTTC. This codes for CASSSNGQGVHEQYF.

This clonotype has just one count. The chain is built from TRBV20-1 and TRBJ2-1; D remains ambiguous. From germline, CDR1 is DFQATT and CDR2 SNEGSKA (reference sequence). The V end was cut by 0 bases, the J end by 13 bases, with 22 bases between. The CDR3 contains 15 residues. The CDR3 bases are TGCAGTGCTAGAGAGAGAGCACGCTCCTACAGTGAACAGTTCTTC. Encoded protein: CSARERARSYSEQFF.

With regard to this clonotype: The junction departs from the called germline gene at one end, perhaps through a read error. J is TRBJ1-1 and V is TRBV4-1; D call uncertain. The germline gives CDR1 MGHRA, CDR2 YSYEKL. CDR3 length equals 14 residues. The CDR3 sequence: CASSRGTSGTEASF. Written as DNA, the CDR3 is TGCGCCAGCAGCCGCGGAACTTCTGGCACTGAAGCTTCCTTT.

This clonotype has just one count. This sequence may be a read error, since a much larger clone differs from it by one base. The rearrangement uses TRBV2 and TRBJ2-7; D remains ambiguous. Germline CDR1 is SNHLY and CDR2 is FYNNEI. With 10 bases removed from V and 3 bases from J, the gap between germline ends came to 10 bases. The CDR3 extends over 11 amino acids. CDR3 in DNA: TGTGCCAACACCAAGGGCTACGAGCAGTACTTC. The encoded protein is CANTKGYEQYF. The whole variable domain, remainder taken from reference TRBV2 and TRBJ2-7, is EPEVTQTPSHQVTQMGQEVILRCVPISNHLYFYWYRQILGQKVEFLVSFYNNEISEKSEIFDDQFSVERPDGSNFTLKIRSTKLEDSAMYFCANTKGYEQYFGPGTRLTVT.

This clonotype was counted at least ten times. This chain joins TRBV19 and TRBJ1-4; D not certain. Germline V gives CDR1 LNHDA, CDR2 SQIVND (reference sequence). V shed 6 bases and J shed 5 bases, with 16 bases lying between them. This CDR3 has 15 residues. CDR3 in DNA: TGTGCCAGTAGCCACCGCGCAGGACGAAATGAAAAACTGTTTTTT. The encoded protein is CASSHRAGRNEKLFF.

This clonotype was recorded at least ten times. This rearrangement joins TRBV3-1 to TRBJ2-3, with D perhaps assigned TRBD1 or TRBD2 (5 bases each). The CDR3 extends over 15 amino acids. CDR1 LGHDT and CDR2 YNNKEL come from the germline V gene (reference sequence). Trimming took 4 bases from V and 4 from J, leaving 15 bases between them. CDR3 residues: CASSPRRERADTQYF. CDR3 DNA sequence: TGTGCCAGCAGCCCCCGCAGGGAGAGGGCAGATACGCAGTATTTT.

By share, this clonotype ranks as medium-sized (0.01 to 0.1%). This chain connects TRBV24-1 to TRBJ2-1; 14 bases are shared with TRBD2. The V and J ends lost 2 bases and 9 bases, in that order; junction bases with no gene match: 8. CDR1 is KGHDR and CDR2 is SFDVKD in the germline V gene. The CDR3 runs 17 residues. CDR3 residues: CATSDSTTSGRASEQFF. CDR3 nucleotides: TGTGCCACCAGTGATTCTACGACTAGCGGGAGGGCCAGTGAGCAGTTCTTC.

This clonotype was picked up many times. The chain combines TRBV5-1 with TRBJ2-5, with D possibly matching TRBD2 (7 bases). Germline loops: CDR1 SGHRS, CDR2 YFSETQ. The CDR3 has 16 residues. V lost 4 bases to trimming and J lost 1 base, with 17 bases between them. CDR3 sequence reads: CASSPGGVGLQETQYF. In DNA form, the CDR3 reads TGCGCCAGCAGCCCGGGGGGCGTGGGGCTCCAAGAGACCCAGTACTTC.

This clonotype is judged medium-sized. The chain employs TRBV5-4 and TRBJ2-1; TRBD2 aligns across 10 bases. J was trimmed by 6 bases and V by 3 bases; bases with no gene match: 9. This CDR3 spans 16 amino acids. CDR1 and CDR2 (germline): SGHNT, YYREEE (reference sequence). CDR3 protein: CASSSQRGGLGNEQFF. The CDR3 DNA is TGTGCCAGCAGCTCACAGCGGGGGGGACTGGGCAATGAGCAGTTCTTC.

This clonotype is judged medium-sized (0.01 to 0.1%). V and J are TRBV4-1 and TRBJ1-4, with D possibly TRBD1 on 6 matching bases. The CDR3 has 16 residues. The V gene's germline CDR1 is MGHRA and CDR2 YSYEKL. Trimming left V 2 bases short and J 8 bases short, with 18 bases between. Here the CDR3 reads CASSQSGDTRREKLFF. CDR3 nucleotides: TGCGCCAGCAGCCAATCGGGGGACACTCGACGGGAAAAACTGTTTTTT.

This clonotype came up a few times. Being one base from a much bigger clone, this may be a read error. V gene TRBV3-1 combines with J gene TRBJ1-1, with TRBD1 matching 7 bases. The CDR3 covers 15 residues. The germline V gene has CDR1 LGHDT and CDR2 YNNKEL (reference sequence). V was clipped by 4 bases and J by 5 bases; unmatched bases: 10. CDR3 coding DNA: TGTGCCAGCAGCCTAACGACAGGGCGAGGAACTGAAGCTTTCTTT. Its protein product is CASSLTTGRGTEAFF.

The chain has TRBV11-2 and TRBJ2-6; D call uncertain. There are 19 residues in the CDR3. V lost 2 bases, J lost 0 bases, and 17 bases lay in between. In germline, CDR1 is SGHAT, CDR2 FQNNGV. CDR3 nucleotide sequence: TGTGCCAGCAGCTTATCATTGTCGGCCTACAACTCTGGGGCCAACGTCCTGACTTTC. It specifies CASSLSLSAYNSGANVLTF.

By its share, this clonotype is medium-sized. The genes are TRBV2 and TRBJ2-6; no clear D gene. This CDR3 region has 12 residues. In germline, CDR1 is SNHLY, CDR2 FYNNEI. Between the trimmed V and J ends, which lost 9 bases and 3 bases, there was a span of 6 bases. Written as DNA, the CDR3 is TGTGCCAGTTCGTATGGGGCCAACGTCCTGACTTTC. It encodes CASSYGANVLTF.

By proportion, this clonotype is medium-sized. The J gene is TRBJ1-1, the V gene TRBV5-4; no clear D gene. Trimming took off 4 bases at V and 0 bases at J, with 10 bases between the two ends. In germline, CDR1 is SGHNT, CDR2 YYREEE (reference sequence). This CDR3 is built from 14 residues. In DNA form, the CDR3 reads TGTGCCAGCAGCGTTCAGGCGGTGAACACTGAAGCTTTCTTT. This gives the protein CASSVQAVNTEAFF. Using reference TRBV5-4 and TRBJ1-1 for the parts outside the CDR3, the full variable domain is ETGVTQSPTHLIKTRGQQVTLRCSSQSGHNTVSWYQQALGQGPQFIFQYYREEENGRGNFPPRFSGLQFPNYSSELNVNALELDDSALYLCASSVQAVNTEAFFGQGTRLTVV.

The table lists this clonotype with a count of one. An end of the junction does not agree with germline; a read error may underlie this. V is TRBV15 and J is TRBJ2-3, with D perhaps being TRBD1 or TRBD2 (6 bases each). This CDR3 is built from 19 residues. The germline gives CDR1 LNHNV, CDR2 YYDKDF (reference sequence). Here the CDR3 reads CATSSYRALLAGSRGTQYF. As DNA, the CDR3 is TGCGCCACCAGCAGCTACAGGGCCCTCTTGGCGGGGAGTCGGGGTACGCAGTATTTT.

This clonotype qualifies as medium-sized (0.01 to 0.1%). The chain couples TRBV5-1 to TRBJ2-7; the D is unclear. V lost 1 base and J lost 2, with 7 bases in between. The V gene's germline CDR1 is SGHRS and CDR2 YFSETQ. The CDR3 is 13 amino acids. CDR3 in DNA: TGCGCCAGCAGCTTGTTATACGCCTACGAGCAGTACTTC. Translated, it gives CASSLLYAYEQYF.

By its share, this clonotype is medium-sized. This CDR3 is CASSSPDRVDTQYF. In nucleotides, the CDR3 is TGTGCCAGCAGCTCCCCGGACAGGGTAGATACGCAGTATTTT. V and J are TRBV7-2 and TRBJ2-3, with 8 bases aligning to TRBD1. Germline trimming cut 4 bases from V and 5 bases from J; bases unmatched to any gene: 5. CDR3 length: 14 amino acids. Germline loops: CDR1 SGHTA, CDR2 FQGNSA.

This clonotype has just one count. The chain is built from TRBV6-5 and TRBJ2-1, with 9 bases lining up with TRBD2. Germline CDR1 reads MNHEY; CDR2 reads SVGAGI. J lost 3 bases, V lost 6 bases, and 15 bases had no gene match. This CDR3 spans 18 amino acids. The CDR3 nucleotides read TGTGCCAGCAGCCATGGGGTCCTGCTAGCGGGAATCTACAATGAGCAGTTCTTC. Protein sequence: CASSHGVLLAGIYNEQFF.

This clonotype was observed a handful of times. V and J are TRBV30 and TRBJ1-1; D remains ambiguous. V lost 1 base to trimming and J lost 1 base, with 13 bases between them. CDR1 GTSNPN and CDR2 SVGIG come from the germline V gene (reference sequence). This CDR3 is built from 15 residues. The CDR3 sequence: CAWSAPYPANTEAFF. As DNA, the CDR3 is TGTGCCTGGAGTGCGCCGTACCCCGCGAACACTGAAGCTTTCTTT.

This clonotype was counted many times. The J gene is TRBJ2-1, the V gene TRBV5-4, with 7 bases matching TRBD2. The germline gives CDR1 SGHNT, CDR2 YYREEE (reference sequence). V dropped 1 base and J dropped 5; count of bases not matched to a gene: 6. There are 15 residues in the CDR3. As DNA, the CDR3 is TGTGCCAGCAGCTTGCTCCAGCGGGAAGACAATGAGCAGTTCTTC. Its protein is CASSLLQREDNEQFF.

Worth noting for this clonotype: A much bigger clone sits one base away, suggesting this may be a read error. The V gene is TRBV2, the J gene TRBJ2-3; the D gene is possibly TRBD2 (5 bases). Germline values: CDR1 SNHLY, CDR2 FYNNEI. The CDR3 extends over 13 amino acids. CDR3 DNA sequence: TGTGCCAGCAGCCTGGACGGCGACTATACGCGGTATTTT. It codes for CASSLDGDYTRYF.

Relative to its sample, this clonotype is medium-sized. The V gene is TRBV20-1, the J gene TRBJ2-5; no definite D call. Looked up from germline, CDR1 is DFQATT and CDR2 is SNEGSKA (reference sequence). The V end was cut by 2 bases, the J end by 2 bases, with 6 bases between. The CDR3 is made up of 12 amino acids. This CDR3 is CSARPQQETQYF. In DNA form, the CDR3 reads TGCAGTGCTAGACCCCAGCAAGAGACCCAGTACTTC.

By share, this clonotype counts as medium-sized. Relative to the germline gene, one junction end is altered; a read error may explain this. The rearrangement uses TRBV28 and TRBJ2-7; 7 bases align to TRBD2. The germline V gene has CDR1 MDHEN and CDR2 SYDVKM. There are 15 residues in the CDR3. As DNA, the CDR3 is TGTGCCAGCAGCTCCCCTGGGGAGGGAAAGTACGAGCAGTGCTTC. As protein: CASSSPGEGKYEQCF.

This clonotype is labeled medium-sized. The chain couples TRBV7-7 to TRBJ1-1, with D perhaps TRBD1 (5 bases). The germline V gene has CDR1 SSHAT and CDR2 FNYEAQ (reference sequence). V shed 6 bases and J shed 1 base, with 12 bases lying between them. CDR3 size: 14 residues. The CDR3 coding sequence is TGTGCCAGCAGTTTTGCAGGGCCGAACACTGAAGCTTTCTTT. The encoded protein is CASSFAGPNTEAFF.

This clonotype is categorized as medium-sized. The rearrangement links TRBV7-2 to TRBJ1-5; tentative D call: TRBD1 (5 bases). The CDR3 runs 16 residues. V shed 1 base and J shed 2 bases, with 12 bases lying between them. Looked up from germline, CDR1 is SGHTA and CDR2 is FQGNSA. CDR3 protein: CASSLVFGAGNQPQHF. In DNA form, the CDR3 reads TGTGCCAGCAGCTTAGTATTCGGGGCAGGCAATCAGCCCCAGCATTTT.

Points on this clonotype: This may be a read error: a much more frequent sequence differs by one nucleotide. The CDR3, as DNA: TGTGCCAGCAGTCTATCATCAGGGACTAGCAAGGGTGAGCAGTTCTTC. Protein: CASSLSSGTSKGEQFF. The chain carries TRBV28 and TRBJ2-1; 9 nucleotides agree with TRBD2. The germline CDR1 and CDR2 sequences are MDHEN and SYDVKM. This CDR3 contains 16 residues. V shed 5 bases, J shed 9 bases, and the junction held 14 bases outside the gene matches.

This clonotype has only a few counts. Mismatch with germline at one junction end may stem from a read error. The rearrangement uses TRBV24-1 and TRBJ2-3, with D tentatively TRBD2 (5 bases). Germline V gives CDR1 KGHDR, CDR2 SFDVKD. CDR3 length: 16 amino acids. The CDR3 nucleotides are TGTGCCACCAGTGATCCCGAACTCGGACTGCGAGATGCGCAGTATTTT. Its protein product is CATSDPELGLRDAQYF.